These 26 T cell receptor beta chains were all obtained from the same sample, sequenced in a study of blood T cell repertoires in COVID-19. Libraries were prepared by immunoSEQ multiplex PCR; TCRdb keeps only in-frame clonotypes and omits some of them. The sample has 200,000 to 250,000 clones, 75% to 85% seen once. The sample comprised peripheral blood. The receptor set was obtained from a human donor in a cohort sampled during active COVID-19.

V gene TRBV28 combines with J gene TRBJ2-7, with TRBD1 matching over 12 bases. Germline V gives CDR1 MDHEN, CDR2 SYDVKM. Germline trimming cut 5 bases from V and 6 bases from J; bases unmatched to any gene: 8. The CDR3 consists of 15 residues. CDR3 DNA: TGTGCCAGCAGTCCCTCCGGGACAGGGGGCTTCGAGCAGTACTTC. This gives the protein CASSPSGTGGFEQYF. The variable domain in full, completed from reference TRBV28 and TRBJ2-7, reads DVKVTQSSRYLVKRTGEKVFLECVQDMDHENMFWYRQDPGLGLRLIYFSYDVKMKEKGDIPEGYSVSREKKERFSLILESASTNQTSMYLCASSPSGTGGFEQYFGPGTRLTVT.

The CDR3 protein is CASSVEAGPSNQPQHF. The CDR3 DNA follows: TGTGCCAGCAGCGTAGAGGCGGGACCGAGCAATCAGCCCCAGCATTTT. The rearrangement joins TRBV9 to TRBJ1-5; a possible D gene is TRBD1 (5 bases). The CDR3 length is 16 residues. V dropped 0 bases and J dropped 1 base, with 11 bases sitting between them. Looked up from germline, CDR1 is SGDLS and CDR2 is YYNGEE.

The chain joins TRBV27 to TRBJ2-1, with TRBD2 matching 7 bases. There are 15 residues in the CDR3. CDR1 MNHEY and CDR2 SMNVEV come from the germline V gene (reference sequence). V was pared by 2 bases and J by 6 bases, with 7 bases of the junction left unmatched. The CDR3 bases are TGTGCCAGCAGTTTAATGGCGGGAGCGGTCAATGAGCAGTTCTTC. Amino acids: CASSLMAGAVNEQFF.

The chain combines TRBV10-3 with TRBJ2-5, with D maybe TRBD2 (6 bases). CDR1 is ENHRY and CDR2 is SYGVKD in the germline V gene. V was shortened by 5 bases and J by 0 bases, with 13 bases between the two germline ends. CDR3 length: 15 residues. The CDR3 here is CAISRLGTHQETQYF. CDR3 coding DNA: TGTGCCATCAGTAGACTCGGGACTCACCAAGAGACCCAGTACTTC.

CDR3 nucleotide sequence: TGCGCCAGCAGTCTCGATTCCATACAGGATGAGCAGTTCTTC. Protein product: CASSLDSIQDEQFF. The genes are TRBV10-1 and TRBJ2-1; a weak D match, TRBD1 (5 bases). The V end was cut by 5 bases, the J end by 8 bases, with 16 bases between. Looked up from germline, CDR1 is WNHNN and CDR2 is SYGVQD (reference sequence). The CDR3 covers 14 residues.

V gene TRBV18 combines with J gene TRBJ1-1, with no clear D. The CDR3 has 12 amino acids. V lost 5 bases, J lost 1 base, and 5 bases lay in between. Germline V gives CDR1 KGHSH, CDR2 LQKENI. The CDR3 loop reads CASSEWNTEAFF. CDR3 coding DNA: TGTGCCAGCTCAGAGTGGAACACTGAAGCTTTCTTT.

The chain has TRBV5-1 and TRBJ2-7, with TRBD1 matching over 8 bases. Germline V gene sequence: CDR1 SGHRS, CDR2 YFSETQ. V lost 0 bases to trimming and J lost 5 bases; unmatched junction nucleotides: 4. The CDR3 has 14 residues. The CDR3, as DNA: TGCGCCAGCAGCTTGGCAGCAGGGGGCGACGAGCAGTACTTC. The encoded protein is CASSLAAGGDEQYF.

This chain links TRBV19 with TRBJ2-7; D is perhaps TRBD1 (6 bases). Trimming removed 6 bases at V and 5 bases at J, with 11 bases between. Germline loops: CDR1 LNHDA, CDR2 SQIVND (reference sequence). The CDR3 spans 12 residues. For the CDR3, the DNA is TGTGCCAGTAGGACCAGGGGTAACGAGCAGTACTTC. Residues: CASRTRGNEQYF.

V is TRBV19 and J is TRBJ1-5; 9 nucleotides align to TRBD1. Per the germline V gene, CDR1 is LNHDA and CDR2 is SQIVND (reference sequence). There are 16 residues in the CDR3. V shed 7 bases, J shed 9 bases, and the junction held 16 bases outside the gene matches. CDR3 DNA sequence: TGTGCCAGTACCCCGACAGGGGGGCAAGTCCGCCGGCCCCAGCATTTT. Its translation is CASTPTGGQVRRPQHF.

V gene TRBV29-1 combines with J gene TRBJ2-7; D ambiguous. Trimming took off 6 bases at V and 2 bases at J, with 14 bases between the two ends. This CDR3 comprises 13 residues. In germline, CDR1 is SQVTM, CDR2 ANQGSEA. DNA for the CDR3: TGCAGCGTGCGAGGAAATAAGACCTACGAGCAGTACTTC. The encoded protein is CSVRGNKTYEQYF.

The chain couples TRBV19 to TRBJ2-7; 8 positions agree with TRBD2. CDR1 is LNHDA and CDR2 is SQIVND in the germline V gene (reference sequence). The CDR3 runs to 14 residues. Losses at the gene ends were 6 bases for V and 7 bases for J; bases not matched to a gene: 11. Here the CDR3 reads CASRLAGSVGEQYF. The CDR3 DNA follows: TGTGCCAGTAGATTAGCGGGGTCGGTGGGGGAGCAGTACTTC.

V is TRBV5-4 and J is TRBJ1-1; 12 bases are shared with TRBD1. V was clipped by 0 bases and J by 2 bases; unmatched bases: 5. The length of the CDR3 is 17 residues. Germline CDR1 reads SGHNT; CDR2 reads YYREEE (reference sequence). In nucleotides, the CDR3 is TGTGCCAGCAGCTTGGGGGGACAGGGGGCCCTTAACACTGAAGCTTTCTTT. This gives the protein CASSLGGQGALNTEAFF.

V gene TRBV5-4 combines with J gene TRBJ2-7; perhaps TRBD2 as D (8 bases). Per germline, CDR1 SGHNT and CDR2 YYREEE (reference sequence). This CDR3 contains 15 residues. V was pared by 4 bases and J by 2 bases, with 16 bases between. The chain's CDR3 is CASSRGGQGAYEQYF. The CDR3 nucleotides are TGTGCCAGCAGCCGGGGGGGCCAGGGGGCCTACGAGCAGTACTTC. Together with reference TRBV5-4 and TRBJ2-7, the CDR3 gives the full variable domain: ETGVTQSPTHLIKTRGQQVTLRCSSQSGHNTVSWYQQALGQGPQFIFQYYREEENGRGNFPPRFSGLQFPNYSSELNVNALELDDSALYLCASSRGGQGAYEQYFGPGTRLTVT.

V and J are TRBV19 and TRBJ2-7; maybe TRBD2 (5 bases). Germline lookup yields CDR1 LNHDA and CDR2 SQIVND (reference sequence). The V gene lost 5 bases and the J gene lost 5 bases, with 13 bases spanning the gap. This CDR3 region has 13 residues. DNA of the CDR3: TGTGCCAGTAGTGCTCGAGGGCCGGACGAGCAGTACTTC. Translation: CASSARGPDEQYF.

This rearrangement joins TRBV7-2 to TRBJ1-1; 8 nucleotides align to TRBD1. Germline CDR1 SGHTA, CDR2 FQGNSA. V lost 5 bases to trimming and J lost 3 bases; unmatched junction nucleotides: 8. This CDR3 is 15 amino acids long. In DNA, the CDR3 is TGTGCCAGCAGCGGGGCAGGGGGCGTTGACACTGAAGCTTTCTTT. Translation gives CASSGAGGVDTEAFF.

This clone has more than one count but fewer than ten. The chain recombines TRBV6-5 with TRBJ1-3; no firm D call. This CDR3 spans 14 amino acids. The germline CDR1 and CDR2 sequences are MNHEY and SVGAGI. The V and J ends lost 6 bases and 0 bases respectively, with 9 bases between them. The CDR3 protein is CASRTSNSGNTIYF. CDR3 coding DNA: TGTGCCAGCAGGACATCGAACTCTGGAAACACCATATATTTT.

In this sample, this clone turned up many times. This chain connects TRBV5-1 to TRBJ1-5, with 8 bases aligning to TRBD1. Germline V lookup: CDR1 SGHRS, CDR2 YFSETQ. CDR3 length equals 15 residues. V lost 5 bases to trimming and J lost 6 bases; unmatched junction nucleotides: 10. The CDR3 protein is CASRSPRQGSQPQHF. The CDR3 coding sequence is TGCGCCAGCAGATCGCCGCGACAGGGGAGTCAGCCCCAGCATTTT.

This clone was detected once. CDR3 in amino acids: CAWSVLAVSYNEQFF. The CDR3 coding sequence is TGTGCCTGGAGTGTACTCGCGGTCTCCTACAATGAGCAGTTCTTC. V usage is TRBV30 and J usage is TRBJ2-1; no definite D call. V gave up 0 bases and J gave up 0 bases, with 9 bases separating them. Germline V gene lookup returns CDR1 GTSNPN and CDR2 SVGIG (reference sequence). The CDR3 totals 15 residues.

The V call is TRBV27, the J call TRBJ2-3; D remains unclear. Germline V gene lookup returns CDR1 MNHEY and CDR2 SMNVEV (reference sequence). This CDR3 spans 14 amino acids. The V end was cut by 0 bases, the J end by 2 bases, with 6 bases between. DNA of the CDR3: TGTGCCAGCAGTTTATCGCTAACCACAGATACGCAGTATTTT. Protein: CASSLSLTTDTQYF.

Remarks on this clone: Given a much more abundant clone one base away, this may be a read error. Other DNA sequences within the sample encode an identical CDR3. This chain connects TRBV5-4 to TRBJ2-7; 10 bases agree with TRBD1. Germline values: CDR1 SGHNT, CDR2 YYREEE (reference sequence). The CDR3 extends over 15 amino acids. The V segment lost 4 bases and the J segment 5 bases; nucleotides outside the gene matches: 9. The CDR3 sequence: CASSPSRQGADEQYF. The CDR3 DNA sequence: TGTGCCAGCAGCCCATCCCGACAGGGGGCAGACGAGCAGTACTTC.

The rearrangement joins TRBV9 to TRBJ2-1, with 11 bases identical to TRBD2. The CDR3 covers 16 residues. J was trimmed by 12 bases and V by 3 bases; bases with no gene match: 14. Germline V CDR1 and CDR2: SGDLS, YYNGEE. The CDR3 region has the DNA TGTGCCAGCAGCGACCCCGGGACTAGCGGACTTTCACGGCAGTTCTTC. Its protein is CASSDPGTSGLSRQFF.

The chain is built from TRBV7-8 and TRBJ2-1, with TRBD2 identical over 8 bases. The ends lost 5 bases at V and 4 bases at J; junction bases unmatched: 7. Germline V gene sequence: CDR1 SGHVS, CDR2 FQNEAQ. The CDR3 runs to 15 residues. CDR3: CASSPRTSSYNEQFF. The CDR3 bases are TGTGCCAGCAGCCCGAGGACTAGCTCATACAATGAGCAGTTCTTC. The whole variable domain, filled in from reference TRBV7-8 and TRBJ2-1, reads GAGVSQSPRYKVAKRGQDVALRCDPISGHVSLFWYQQALGQGPEFLTYFQNEAQLDKSGLPSDRFFAERPEGSVSTLKIQRTQQEDSAVYLCASSPRTSSYNEQFFGPGTRLTVL.

This clone was observed a handful of times. This chain links TRBV5-1 with TRBJ1-5, with D possibly matching TRBD1 (5 bases). With 0 bases removed from V and 7 bases from J, the gap between germline ends came to 14 bases. The CDR3 spans 15 residues. CDR1 and CDR2 (germline): SGHRS, YFSETQ. The CDR3 DNA reads as TGCGCCAGCAGCTTGGGGGGCGGTTACGACCAGCCCCAGCATTTT. Protein product: CASSLGGGYDQPQHF.

CDR3 loop: CASSQSPVRIWRIYNEQFF. The CDR3, as DNA: TGCGCCAGCAGTCAATCCCCCGTTAGGATCTGGAGGATCTACAATGAGCAGTTCTTC. The chain has TRBV23-1 and TRBJ2-1; D may be TRBD2 (5 bases). TRBV23-1 falls under the ORF class, with uncertain function. This CDR3 has 19 residues. V lost 0 bases, J lost 3 bases, and 21 bases lay in between.

For this clone: At the DNA level, this CDR3 is encoded by other sequences in the same sample as well. The J gene is TRBJ2-2, the V gene TRBV5-1; 7 bases agree with TRBD1. The length of the CDR3 is 16 residues. Germline-derived CDR1 and CDR2 are SGHRS and YFSETQ. V was clipped by 2 bases and J by 2 bases; unmatched bases: 6. CDR3 loop: CASSLTGQTNTGELFF. CDR3 coding DNA: TGCGCCAGCAGCTTAACGGGACAGACAAACACCGGGGAGCTGTTTTTT.

The chain joins TRBV5-4 to TRBJ2-2, with 7 positions matching TRBD1. CDR3 length equals 15 residues. With 3 bases clipped from V and 6 bases from J, the junction kept 8 bases outside the gene matches. Germline values: CDR1 SGHNT, CDR2 YYREEE (reference sequence). CDR3 DNA: TGTGCCAGCAGCTGGGGACAGTCTGGCGCCGGGGAGCTGTTTTTT. It is translated as CASSWGQSGAGELFF. The full variable domain, in which reference TRBV5-4 and TRBJ2-2 provide the parts outside the CDR3, is ETGVTQSPTHLIKTRGQQVTLRCSSQSGHNTVSWYQQALGQGPQFIFQYYREEENGRGNFPPRFSGLQFPNYSSELNVNALELDDSALYLCASSWGQSGAGELFFGEGSRLTVL.